These T cell receptor beta chains were read from a single sample in a study of CD8 T cells in ankylosing spondylitis. MiXCR, run by TCRdb on the 5' RACE reads, gives a single entry per CDR3 protein. The sample holds 220,000 or so distinct CDR3 sequences, about 16% seen once. Sequences were obtained from blood, either unsorted or a sorted T cell fraction (not recorded which). The receptors derive from a male donor with ankylosing spondylitis. CDR3s include the opening cysteine and the closing phenylalanine or tryptophan. Fields, in order: J gene, D gene, clone size, V gene, CDR3 protein, CDR3 DNA. D genes are given only for firm matches. The size field is filled for only some rows; it gives once, few, many or a size class.

TRBJ2-7 - - TRBV7-9 CASIDTSNPYEQYF TGTGCCAGCATCGATACATCCAACCCATACGAGCAGTACTTC
TRBJ2-7 - - TRBV5-1 CASSHRDLSYEQYF TGCGCCAGCAGTCACAGGGATTTATCCTACGAGCAGTACTTC
TRBJ2-7 - - TRBV6-2/TRBV6-3 CASSYSWSYEQYF TGTGCCAGCAGTTACTCCTGGAGCTACGAGCAGTACTTC
TRBJ2-7 - once TRBV2 CASRGGPYEQYF TGTGCCAGCAGGGGCGGGCCTTACGAGCAGTACTTC
TRBJ2-7 - few TRBV11-3 CASSLLGEQYF TGTGCCAGCAGCTTACTTGGGGAGCAGTACTTC
TRBJ2-7 - - TRBV21-1 CASIVSGGPSYEQYF TGTGCCAGCATCGTAAGCGGGGGGCCCTCCTACGAGCAGTACTTC
TRBJ2-3 - few TRBV6-5 CASSSWDGYMDTQYF TGTGCCAGCAGTTCCTGGGACGGGTACATGGATACGCAGTATTTT
TRBJ2-1 - many TRBV29-1 CSVEGWFRTTSSYNEQFF TGCAGCGTTGAAGGATGGTTTAGGACCACAAGCTCCTACAATGAGCAGTTCTTC
TRBJ1-5 - - TRBV5-4 CASSWDNNQPQHF TGTGCCAGCAGCTGGGACAACAATCAGCCCCAGCATTTT
TRBJ2-1 - - TRBV29-1 CSVELGRDSSYNEQFF TGCAGCGTTGAACTGGGGAGGGACAGCTCCTACAATGAGCAGTTCTTC
TRBJ2-6 - - TRBV2 CASMGSGANVLTF TGTGCCAGCATGGGCTCTGGGGCCAACGTCCTGACTTTC
TRBJ2-3 - many TRBV20-1 CSVGPRRTDTQYF TGCAGTGTTGGACCTAGGAGGACAGATACGCAGTATTTT
TRBJ2-7 TRBD2 few TRBV4-3 CASSQDGLAGAEQYF TGCGCCAGCAGCCAAGATGGGTTAGCGGGAGCCGAGCAGTACTTC
TRBJ1-1 - few TRBV29-1 CSVESGSGEAFF TGCAGCGTTGAGAGTGGATCGGGGGAAGCTTTCTTT
TRBJ2-3 TRBD1 - TRBV6-5 CASSYIRTGPDTQYF TGTGCCAGCAGTTACATACGGACAGGGCCAGATACGCAGTATTTT
TRBJ2-1 TRBD2 few TRBV20-1 CSASMWEGYNEQFF TGCAGTGCTAGTATGTGGGAGGGGTACAATGAGCAGTTCTTC
TRBJ1-2 - few TRBV6-5 CASSYGQHYGYTF TGTGCCAGCAGTTACGGGCAGCACTATGGCTACACCTTC
TRBJ2-7 - few TRBV28 CASSNPQGHYYEQYF TGTGCCAGCAGTAATCCACAGGGTCACTACTACGAGCAGTACTTC
TRBJ1-2 - few TRBV6-5 CASSYSEGGNYGYTF TGTGCCAGCAGTTACTCAGAGGGGGGGAACTATGGCTACACCTTC
TRBJ2-3 - few TRBV27 CASSLGGSVDTQYF TGTGCCAGCAGTTTAGGCGGGTCGGTAGATACGCAGTATTTT
TRBJ2-1 TRBD2 - TRBV25-1 CASSGTSGRTYNEQFF TGTGCCAGCAGTGGGACTAGCGGGAGGACCTACAATGAGCAGTTCTTC
TRBJ2-3 - - TRBV12-3/TRBV12-4 CASRPTGGTDTQYF TGTGCCAGCAGACCGACCGGGGGAACAGATACGCAGTATTTT
TRBJ2-7 TRBD2 few TRBV3-1 CASSKPGGGIYEQYF TGTGCCAGCAGTAAACCGGGGGGGGGCATCTACGAGCAGTACTTC
TRBJ1-2 TRBD1 - TRBV4-3 CASSQGDRYGYTF TGCGCCAGCAGCCAAGGGGACAGATATGGCTACACCTTC
TRBJ2-7 - few TRBV7-9 CASSSSSRWVYEQYF TGTGCCAGCAGCTCCTCGTCAAGATGGGTCTACGAGCAGTACTTC
TRBJ2-1 TRBD2 few TRBV25-1 CASRGEAGADEQFF TGTGCCAGCAGGGGTGAAGCGGGGGCTGATGAGCAGTTCTTC
TRBJ1-2 - - TRBV29-1 CSVEFGDDYGYTF TGCAGCGTTGAATTTGGGGACGACTATGGCTACACCTTC
TRBJ2-1 TRBD2 - TRBV12-3/TRBV12-4 CASGAGLAGLGTYIEQFF TGTGCCAGCGGGGCGGGACTAGCGGGGCTTGGAACCTACATTGAGCAGTTCTTC
TRBJ2-2 - once TRBV28 CASSSGQEWGLGELFF TGTGCCAGCAGTTCTGGCCAGGAGTGGGGGCTCGGGGAGCTGTTTTTT